The 25 T cell receptor beta chains below were found in one sample sequenced in a study of blood T cell repertoires in COVID-19. Repertoires were generated with immunoSEQ multiplex PCR, while TCRdb's copy carries only in-frame clones and drops some. Among about 120,000 clones listed, 88% were seen once. Sequencing was performed on peripheral blood. The receptors were gathered from a human donor in a cohort sampled during active COVID-19.

The CDR3 DNA sequence: TGTGCCAGTAGTATAGCCGGGACAGGGGGCTACGAGCAGTACTTC. This sequence encodes CASSIAGTGGYEQYF. This rearrangement joins TRBV19 to TRBJ2-7; the match to TRBD1 covers 11 bases. Germline CDR1 and CDR2: LNHDA and SQIVND (reference sequence). J was trimmed by 3 bases and V by 1 base; bases with no gene match: 2. The CDR3 is 15 amino acids.

The rearrangement links TRBV10-3 to TRBJ2-5; possible D gene TRBD2, 6 bases. V lost 9 bases to trimming and J lost 5 bases, with 13 bases between them. CDR1 is ENHRY and CDR2 is SYGVKD in the germline V gene. The CDR3 covers 12 residues. CDR3: CAIATSTETQYF. CDR3 sequence (DNA): TGTGCCATTGCGACTAGTACGGAGACCCAGTACTTC.

The V and J genes are TRBV9 and TRBJ2-7; no definite D call. The CDR3 contains 14 residues. From germline, CDR1 is SGDLS and CDR2 YYNGEE. The ends were cut back, 0 bases at V and 2 bases at J, with 9 bases in the middle. The chain's CDR3 is CASSVDSIAYEQYF. The CDR3 nucleotides are TGTGCCAGCAGCGTAGATAGTATAGCCTACGAGCAGTACTTC.

This sequence joins TRBV6-8 and TRBJ2-2; TRBD1 aligns across 11 bases. The CDR3 extends over 18 amino acids. J was trimmed by 2 bases and V by 2 bases; bases with no gene match: 7. CDR1 is MNHGY and CDR2 is SAAAGT in the germline V gene. Here the CDR3 reads CASSYEDRGRNNTGELFF. The DNA of the CDR3 is TGTGCCAGCAGTTACGAGGACAGGGGGCGAAATAACACCGGGGAGCTGTTTTTT.

This clone has just one count. The chain links TRBV25-1 to TRBJ1-3, with 7 bases matching TRBD1. Germline lookup yields CDR1 MGHDK and CDR2 SYGVNS. Trimming cost V 2 bases and J 8 bases; bases outside gene matches: 9. The CDR3 consists of 15 residues. The CDR3 sequence: CASSEAVKGAYTIYF. The CDR3 region has the DNA TGTGCCAGCAGTGAAGCTGTAAAGGGGGCGTACACCATATATTTT. Variable domain in full (rest from reference TRBV25-1 and TRBJ1-3): EADIYQTPRYLVIGTGKKITLECSQTMGHDKMYWYQQDPGMELHLIHYSYGVNSTEKGDLSSESTVSRIRTEHFPLTLESARPSHTSQYLCASSEAVKGAYTIYFGEGSWLTVV.

The V call is TRBV11-2, the J call TRBJ1-6, with D perhaps TRBD1 (6 bases). Trimming took 3 bases from V and 9 from J, leaving 15 bases between them. The CDR3 runs to 15 residues. CDR1 SGHAT and CDR2 FQNNGV come from the germline V gene. The CDR3 is CASSFPTGVGSPLHF. CDR3 nucleotide sequence: TGTGCCAGCAGCTTTCCGACAGGTGTAGGTTCACCCCTCCACTTT.

The chain couples TRBV5-1 to TRBJ2-7; the D gene is possibly TRBD1 (5 bases). V was trimmed by 0 bases and J by 0 bases, leaving 13 bases between them. The CDR3 covers 16 residues. CDR1 and CDR2 from the germline V gene are SGHRS and YFSETQ. In nucleotides, the CDR3 is TGCGCCAGCAGCTTGGAGGGTGGGGCGAGCTCCTACGAGCAGTACTTC. This translates into CASSLEGGASSYEQYF. Full variable domain (outside the CDR3, taken from reference TRBV5-1 and TRBJ2-7): KAGVTQTPRYLIKTRGQQVTLSCSPISGHRSVSWYQQTPGQGLQFLFEYFSETQRNKGNFPGRFSGRQFSNSRSEMNVSTLELGDSALYLCASSLEGGASSYEQYFGPGTRLTVT.

The genes are TRBV28 and TRBJ1-1; the D gene is possibly TRBD1 (6 bases). The CDR3 extends over 13 amino acids. Trimming cost V 6 bases and J 7 bases, with 15 bases left between them. Germline V lookup: CDR1 MDHEN, CDR2 SYDVKM. CDR3 DNA sequence: TGTGCCAGCAGGGAAGGGGGAAAAATTGAAGCTTTCTTT. Its protein is CASREGGKIEAFF. The whole variable domain, filled in from reference TRBV28 and TRBJ1-1, reads DVKVTQSSRYLVKRTGEKVFLECVQDMDHENMFWYRQDPGLGLRLIYFSYDVKMKEKGDIPEGYSVSREKKERFSLILESASTNQTSMYLCASREGGKIEAFFGQGTRLTVV.

This clone has a single count. J is TRBJ1-1 and V is TRBV19; D ambiguous. Trimming removed 3 bases from V and 3 bases from J, with 14 bases in between. CDR3 length: 15 residues. Germline V gene data show CDR1 as LNHDA and CDR2 as SQIVND (reference sequence). The CDR3 coding sequence is TGTGCCAGTAGTATCTTTCCGGGTAGCGACACTGAAGCTTTCTTT. Protein: CASSIFPGSDTEAFF.

This rearrangement joins TRBV3-1 (or the pseudogene TRBV3-2) to TRBJ2-1, with 7 bases lining up with TRBD2. Germline V gene data show CDR1 as LGHDT and CDR2 as YNNKEL (reference sequence). V lost 4 bases, J lost 10 bases, and 7 bases stayed unmatched. The CDR3 covers 13 residues. CDR3 coding DNA: TGTGCCAGCAGCCCTAGACTAGCCGGGGAGCAGTTCTTC. Translated: CASSPRLAGEQFF.

V usage is TRBV7-9 and J usage is TRBJ2-3; 10 bases align to TRBD2. This CDR3 is built from 16 residues. J gave up 2 bases and V 0 bases, and 2 bases lay outside the gene matches. The germline V gene has CDR1 SEHNR and CDR2 FQNEAQ (reference sequence). The CDR3 DNA reads TGTGCCAGCAGCTTAGCACTAGCGGGATTCACAGATACGCAGTATTTT. Protein sequence: CASSLALAGFTDTQYF.

This sequence joins TRBV5-1 and TRBJ1-5; D gene unclear. V was pared by 0 bases and J by 1 base, with 8 bases between. CDR1 is SGHRS, CDR2 YFSETQ, per germline. This CDR3 spans 15 amino acids. CDR3 protein: CASSLDGFSNQPQHF. The CDR3 coding sequence is TGCGCCAGCAGCTTGGACGGTTTCAGCAATCAGCCCCAGCATTTT.

The chain couples TRBV29-1 to TRBJ1-1, with D tentatively TRBD1 (6 bases). Germline-derived CDR1 and CDR2 are SQVTM and ANQGSEA. The V end lost 5 bases, the J end lost 1 base, and 11 bases lay between the germline ends. The CDR3 contains 13 residues. CDR3 bases: TGCAGCGTTTCAAGGACAGAGAACACTGAAGCTTTCTTT. Protein sequence: CSVSRTENTEAFF.

The chain employs TRBV12-3 or TRBV12-4 and TRBJ2-7; D not certain. CDR3 size: 13 residues. Trimming stripped 6 bases from V and 7 bases from J, with 16 bases between. CDR3 sequence: CASSPGPPQEQYF. CDR3 coding DNA: TGTGCCAGCAGCCCAGGTCCTCCCCAAGAGCAGTACTTC.

This chain joins TRBV5-8 and TRBJ1-5; the match to TRBD1 covers 7 bases. J lost 5 bases, V lost 2 bases, and 4 bases had no gene match. This CDR3 has 14 residues. CDR1 and CDR2 from the germline V gene are SGHTS and YDEGEE. The CDR3 loop is CASSFGQVHQPQHF. The CDR3 bases are TGTGCCAGCAGCTTCGGACAGGTCCATCAGCCCCAGCATTTT.

The rearrangement uses TRBV6-5 and TRBJ2-7, with TRBD1 matching 7 bases. V dropped 6 bases and J dropped 7; count of bases not matched to a gene: 9. The CDR3 has 13 amino acids. Germline V gene data show CDR1 as MNHEY and CDR2 as SVGAGI. The chain's CDR3 is CASSAGTAEEQYF. The CDR3 DNA reads TGTGCCAGCAGCGCCGGGACAGCTGAAGAGCAGTACTTC.

This rearrangement joins TRBV3-1 (or the pseudogene TRBV3-2) to TRBJ2-5; weak D call: TRBD2 (6 bases). Germline CDR1 and CDR2: LGHDT and YNNKEL (reference sequence). Trimming removed 0 bases from V and 1 base from J, with 9 bases in between. CDR3 length equals 15 residues. The CDR3 protein is CASSQEERAQETQYF. The DNA for the CDR3 is TGTGCCAGCAGCCAAGAGGAGCGGGCCCAAGAGACCCAGTACTTC.

The DNA of the CDR3 is TGTGCCAGCAGTCTTCGACAGGCCTATGGCTACACCTTC. It codes for CASSLRQAYGYTF. This sequence joins TRBV27 and TRBJ1-2, with D perhaps TRBD1 (6 bases). Germline CDR1 is MNHEY and CDR2 is SMNVEV (reference sequence). Trimming cost V 5 bases and J 4 bases, with 11 bases left between them. This CDR3 is built from 13 residues.

This chain links TRBV2 with TRBJ2-3; TRBD2 might be the D (6 bases). V lost 6 bases to trimming and J lost 1 base, with 23 bases between them. Germline-derived CDR1 and CDR2 are SNHLY and FYNNEI. The CDR3 is 18 residues long. The CDR3 protein is CASSTDQGTFRGTDTQYF. The CDR3 DNA reads TGTGCCAGCAGCACGGATCAAGGGACTTTCCGAGGCACAGATACGCAGTATTTT.

This clone was counted once. This chain links TRBV5-1 with TRBJ2-3, with a weak D call TRBD2 (6 bases). CDR1 is SGHRS, CDR2 YFSETQ, per germline. The V and J ends lost 10 bases and 0 bases respectively, with 12 bases between them. CDR3 length: 13 amino acids. The CDR3 sequence is CASGGASTDTQYF. The CDR3 coding sequence is TGCGCCTCCGGCGGGGCTAGCACAGATACGCAGTATTTT.

The rearrangement joins TRBV27 to TRBJ2-1; D ambiguous. V was pared by 4 bases and J by 7 bases, with 11 bases between. The CDR3 runs 13 residues. Germline loops: CDR1 MNHEY, CDR2 SMNVEV (reference sequence). Here the CDR3 reads CASSSPSFNEQFF. DNA of the CDR3: TGTGCCAGCAGTTCGCCGAGTTTTAATGAGCAGTTCTTC.

The V call is TRBV4-2, the J call TRBJ2-1, with 13 bases fitting TRBD2. Losses at the gene ends were 0 bases for V and 4 bases for J; bases not matched to a gene: 3. The CDR3 is made up of 17 amino acids. CDR1 and CDR2 from the germline V gene are LGHNA and YNFKEQ. The CDR3 spells CASSQDSTSGGYNEQFF. CDR3 DNA sequence: TGTGCCAGCAGCCAAGATTCGACTAGCGGGGGGTACAATGAGCAGTTCTTC.

The genes are TRBV3-1 (or the pseudogene TRBV3-2) and TRBJ2-1, with 10 bases matching TRBD2. Germline loops: CDR1 LGHDT, CDR2 YNNKEL (reference sequence). V was pared by 0 bases and J by 2 bases, with 10 bases of the junction left unmatched. The CDR3 covers 19 residues. The CDR3, as DNA: TGTGCCAGCAGCCAAGAAAGTAAGCGGGAGGGCCCCCCCTACAATGAGCAGTTCTTC. It specifies CASSQESKREGPPYNEQFF.

J is TRBJ1-2 and V is TRBV13; D not resolved. V was cut by 4 bases and J by 8 bases, with 14 bases left in between. The CDR3 spans 13 residues. Germline-derived CDR1 and CDR2 are PRHDT and FYEKMQ (reference sequence). CDR3 region: CASSSGSEIGYTF. CDR3 nucleotide sequence: TGTGCCAGCAGCTCCGGGTCGGAGATAGGCTACACCTTC.

The chain recombines TRBV11-2 with TRBJ2-7; no reliable D call. V lost 0 bases, J lost 0 bases, and 9 bases lay in between. The CDR3 runs 15 residues. Germline V gene data show CDR1 as SGHAT and CDR2 as FQNNGV. The CDR3 DNA reads TGTGCCAGCAGCTTAGATCCGTCAGACTCCTACGAGCAGTACTTC. Its translation: CASSLDPSDSYEQYF.